This T cell receptor beta chain was sequenced in a study of blood T cell repertoires in COVID-19. V lost 2 bases and J lost 0; bases outside the gene matches: 11. The CDR3 runs 20 residues. The germline V gene encodes CDR1 MGHRA and CDR2 YSYEKL. This table comes from immunoSEQ multiplex PCR, and its TCRdb copy is limited to in-frame clones, with some not included. The sample includes about 84,000 clones, approximately 81% of them seen just once. This receptor was taken from a woman at least 80 years old with acute or convalescent COVID-19. Specimen: peripheral blood. The chain joins TRBV4-1 to TRBJ2-3, with 13 bases aligning to TRBD2. In DNA form, the CDR3 reads TGCGCCAGCAGCCAATACCTTGGGACTAGCGGGGCCGCTAGCACAGATACGCAGTATTTT. It translates to CASSQYLGTSGAASTDTQYF.